This TCR beta chain was recorded in a study of cytomegalovirus exposure and HLA in healthy donors. Study overall: Genetic ancestry analysis placed over 75% of the 410 or so donors that were genotyped in the Caucasian-associated cluster. Study results and caveats: Most of the TCR beta V segments (in an earlier analysis) were productive either about 90% or about 30% of the time.

Germline assignment: CDR1 MRHNA and CDR2 SNTAGT. The V end was cut by 2 bases, the J end by 15 bases, with 11 bases between. The CDR3 contains 11 residues. PCR involved 60 Vbeta and 13 Jbeta primers. Method: immunoSEQ multiplex PCR; TCRdb's copy keeps in-frame clones and lacks some. Of around 110,000 clones listed, around 75% are singletons. A note on this clone: What it binds is unknown.

V is TRBV6-4 and J is TRBJ1-5; D is possibly TRBD1 (6 bases). Sequencing input: PBMCs. The TCR sequence derives from a woman between 18 and 30 years old in good health and CMV-seronegative. In DNA, the CDR3 is TGTGCCAGCAGTGACGGGGGCTGCCGGCATTTT. It codes for CASSDGGCRHF.